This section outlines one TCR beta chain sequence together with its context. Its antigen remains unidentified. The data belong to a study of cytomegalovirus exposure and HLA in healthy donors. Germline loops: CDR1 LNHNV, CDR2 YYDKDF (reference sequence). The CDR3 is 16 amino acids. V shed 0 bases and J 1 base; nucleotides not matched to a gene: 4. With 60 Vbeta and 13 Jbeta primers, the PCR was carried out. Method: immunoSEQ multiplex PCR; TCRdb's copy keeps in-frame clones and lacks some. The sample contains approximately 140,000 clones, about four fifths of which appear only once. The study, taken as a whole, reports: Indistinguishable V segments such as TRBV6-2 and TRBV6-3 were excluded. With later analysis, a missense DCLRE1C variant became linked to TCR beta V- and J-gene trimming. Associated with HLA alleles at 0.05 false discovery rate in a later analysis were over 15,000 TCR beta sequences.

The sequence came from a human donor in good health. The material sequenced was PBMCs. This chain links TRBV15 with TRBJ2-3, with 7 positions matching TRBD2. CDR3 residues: CATSRDVAGGTDTQYF. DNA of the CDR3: TGTGCCACCAGCAGAGATGTCGCGGGGGGCACAGATACGCAGTATTTT.